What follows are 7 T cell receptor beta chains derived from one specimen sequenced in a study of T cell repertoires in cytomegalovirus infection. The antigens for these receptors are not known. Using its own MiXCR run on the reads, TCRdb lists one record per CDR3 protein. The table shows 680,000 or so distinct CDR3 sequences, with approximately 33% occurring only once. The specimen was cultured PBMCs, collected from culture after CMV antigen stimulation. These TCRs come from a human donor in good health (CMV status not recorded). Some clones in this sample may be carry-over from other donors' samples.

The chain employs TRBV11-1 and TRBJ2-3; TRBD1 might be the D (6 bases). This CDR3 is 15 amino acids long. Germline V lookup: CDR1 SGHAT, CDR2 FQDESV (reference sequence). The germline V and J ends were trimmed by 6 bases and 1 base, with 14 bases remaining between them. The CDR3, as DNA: TGTGCCAGCAGTCCACAGGGCTCCGGCACAGATACGCAGTATTTT. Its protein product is CASSPQGSGTDTQYF. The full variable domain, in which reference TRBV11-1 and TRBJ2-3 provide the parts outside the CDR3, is EAEVAQSPRYKITEKSQAVAFWCDPISGHATLYWYRQILGQGPELLVQFQDESVVDDSQLPKDRFSAERLKGVDSTLKIQPAELGDSAMYLCASSPQGSGTDTQYFGPGTRLTVL.

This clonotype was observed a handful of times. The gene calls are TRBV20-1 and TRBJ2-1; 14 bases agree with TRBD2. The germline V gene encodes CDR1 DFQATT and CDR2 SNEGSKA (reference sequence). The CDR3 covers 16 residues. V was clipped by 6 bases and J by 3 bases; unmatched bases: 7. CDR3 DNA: TGCAGTGCGGGACTAGCGGGAGAGGTAAACTACAATGAGCAGTTCTTC. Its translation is CSAGLAGEVNYNEQFF.

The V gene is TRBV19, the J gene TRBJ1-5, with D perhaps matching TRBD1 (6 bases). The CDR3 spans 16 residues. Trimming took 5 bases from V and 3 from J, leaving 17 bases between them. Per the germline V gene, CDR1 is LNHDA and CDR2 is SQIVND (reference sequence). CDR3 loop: CASSDKRGGTNQPQHF. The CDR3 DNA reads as TGTGCCAGTAGTGATAAGAGGGGGGGCACCAATCAGCCCCAGCATTTT.

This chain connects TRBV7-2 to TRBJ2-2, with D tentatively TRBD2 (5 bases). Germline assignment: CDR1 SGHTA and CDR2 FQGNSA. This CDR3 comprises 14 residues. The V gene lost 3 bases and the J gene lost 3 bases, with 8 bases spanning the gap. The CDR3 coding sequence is TGTGCCAGCAGCTTTGCAGCGGACACCGGGGAGCTGTTTTTT. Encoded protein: CASSFAADTGELFF.

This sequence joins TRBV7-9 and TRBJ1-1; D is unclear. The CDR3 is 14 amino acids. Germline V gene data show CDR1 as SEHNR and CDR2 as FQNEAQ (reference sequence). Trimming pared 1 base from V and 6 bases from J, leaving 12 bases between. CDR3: CASSLGGKAAEAFF. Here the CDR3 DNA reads TGTGCCAGCAGCTTAGGAGGAAAGGCCGCTGAAGCTTTCTTT. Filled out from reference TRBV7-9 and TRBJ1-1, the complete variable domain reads DTGVSQNPRHKITKRGQNVTFRCDPISEHNRLYWYRQTLGQGPEFLTYFQNEAQLEKSRLLSDRFSAERPKGSFSTLEIQRTEQGDSAMYLCASSLGGKAAEAFFGQGTRLTVV.

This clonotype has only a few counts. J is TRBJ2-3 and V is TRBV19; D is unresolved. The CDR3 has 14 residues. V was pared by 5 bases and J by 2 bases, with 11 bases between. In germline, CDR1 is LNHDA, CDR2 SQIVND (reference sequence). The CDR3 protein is CASSPGWDTDTQYF. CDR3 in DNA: TGTGCCAGTAGTCCCGGATGGGACACAGATACGCAGTATTTT.

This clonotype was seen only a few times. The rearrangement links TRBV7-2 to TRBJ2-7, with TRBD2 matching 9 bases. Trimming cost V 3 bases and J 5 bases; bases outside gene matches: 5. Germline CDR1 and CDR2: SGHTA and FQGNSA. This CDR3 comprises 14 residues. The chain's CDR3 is CASSLVERGDEQYF. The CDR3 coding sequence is TGTGCCAGCAGCTTGGTGGAGCGGGGGGACGAGCAGTACTTC.